The following is a T cell receptor (beta chain) sequence with its context. Its target is unknown. The source of the sample is a study of cytomegalovirus exposure and HLA in healthy donors. The CDR3 spans 14 residues. V was pared by 2 bases and J by 8 bases, with 10 bases between. Per germline, CDR1 ENHRY and CDR2 SYGVKD. The PCR had 60 Vbeta and 13 Jbeta primers. Assay: immunoSEQ multiplex PCR; the TCRdb copy retains only in-frame clones and omits some. The table lists around 140,000 clones. Study-wide results and caveats: A few chains tied to CMV proved CMV antigen-specific in vitro. With further analysis later on, most CMV-associated TCR beta chains appeared HLA-restricted. Researchers had no immune exposure information except CMV serostatus available.

The sample was PBMCs. This chain links TRBV10-3 with TRBJ1-6; D is perhaps TRBD1 (6 bases). The TCR originated in a woman in her 40s in good health and CMV-seronegative. The CDR3 spells CAISEAGVDSPLHF. In DNA, the CDR3 is TGTGCCATCAGTGAGGCAGGGGTTGATTCACCCCTCCACTTT.